This TCR beta chain was obtained from a study of metastatic and nonmetastatic thyroid tumors (dated by TCRdb to the early 2020s). About the investigation overall: The researchers compared repertoires between peripheral blood samples and tumor or nodule tissue samples from patients with malignant or benign thyroid disease. The paper as a whole reports these results and caveats: In both blood and tumor samples, TCR beta diversity was reported to be significantly higher in malignant tumors than in benign nodules.

This clone was seen many times. The target of this receptor is not known. Base qualities are not recorded, but no much larger clone differs from it by a single base. The identical CDR3 is also encoded by other nucleotide sequences in the sample. Library creation used PCR. The sequencer was an Illumina HiSeq 4000. High-throughput sequencing was used to profile the TCR beta-chain CDR3 region of each patient. Per the source publication's procedure: CDR3 differences across clinicopathological groups were used to build a classifier for discriminating distant-metastatic papillary thyroid cancer patients. Repertoire diversity was assessed with the Shannon index, and tumor-blood repertoire similarity with the Morisita-Horn index. The public reads were run again by TCRdb, first through fastp at Q25 and then through MiXCR, and only productive beta chains were kept. TCRdb, rather than the study authors, made the V and J calls. In all, the sample holds over 45,000 clones, and more than 20% of those were seen once. The ten largest account for roughly 3% of the sample.

Before undergoing thyroid surgery, none of the patients had been given any kind of treatment. Using T-cell receptor beta sequencing, the researchers looked back retrospectively at clinical samples from patients, gathered between about 2011 and 2019. V trim: 0 bases; J trim: 3 bases; unmatched bases: 6. Taken from the germline V gene (reference sequence), the CDR1 and CDR2 loops are DFQATT and SNEGSKA. The CDR3 measures 15 amino acids from cysteine to phenylalanine. Solely the CDR3 DNA is kept, with 45 bases framed from the first base. The rearranged segments are TRBV20-1 and TRBJ1-1; 8 central bases correspond to TRBD1. The receptor was derived from a male donor with papillary thyroid cancer or a benign thyroid nodule (not recorded which). Some clones in this sample may be carry-over from other donors' samples. The source material was blood. This receptor has the CDR3 CSARDLGRGHTEAFF. The sequenced DNA: TGCAGTGCTAGAGACCTCGGCAGGGGGCACACTGAAGCTTTCTTT.